These 16 T cell receptor beta chains were sequenced from one sample in a study of blood T cell repertoires in COVID-19. Repertoires were generated with immunoSEQ multiplex PCR, while TCRdb's copy carries only in-frame clones and drops some. Altogether about 420,000 clones are present, 70% to 90% being singletons, with the ten largest covering roughly 0.87%. Sequencing was done on a sample of peripheral blood. These receptors originate from a man between 18 and 35 years old with COVID-19, enrolled during active disease.

The chain combines TRBV11-2 with TRBJ2-6; TRBD1 matches at 7 bases. In germline, CDR1 is SGHAT, CDR2 FQNNGV. J lost 0 bases, V lost 0 bases, and 5 bases had no gene match. The CDR3 sequence is 18 residues long. CDR3 sequence reads: CASSLEARGYSGANVLTF. CDR3 nucleotides: TGTGCCAGCAGCTTAGAGGCCAGGGGGTACTCTGGGGCCAACGTCCTGACTTTC.

The gene calls are TRBV19 and TRBJ2-7, with D possibly TRBD2 on 6 matching bases. In germline, CDR1 is LNHDA, CDR2 SQIVND (reference sequence). The V and J ends lost 3 bases and 2 bases respectively, with 14 bases between them. The CDR3 runs 15 residues. The CDR3 sequence is CASSIGGTDTYEQYF. In DNA, the CDR3 is TGTGCCAGTAGTATCGGCGGGACGGACACCTACGAGCAGTACTTC.

The rearrangement uses TRBV2 and TRBJ1-6; D remains ambiguous. Per the germline V gene, CDR1 is SNHLY and CDR2 is FYNNEI. Trimming pared 6 bases from V and 2 bases from J, leaving 14 bases between. This CDR3 has 16 residues. The CDR3 region is CASSPGLKPYNSPLHF. CDR3 DNA: TGTGCCAGCAGCCCGGGTCTCAAGCCCTATAATTCACCCCTCCACTTT.

The V and J genes are TRBV27 and TRBJ2-7, with TRBD2 matching over 8 bases. The trim removed 7 bases at V and 3 bases at J, leaving 8 bases unmatched. The CDR3 loop spans 14 amino acids. CDR1 MNHEY and CDR2 SMNVEV come from the germline V gene (reference sequence). In DNA form, the CDR3 reads TGTGCCAGCACTCTAGCGGGTCCTTTCTACGAGCAGTACTTC. Residues: CASTLAGPFYEQYF.

Regarding this clone: Different DNA sequences within this sample yield the same CDR3. The chain couples TRBV2 to TRBJ2-3, with TRBD1 matching over 7 bases. The CDR3 consists of 14 residues. V was pared by 6 bases and J by 2 bases, with 5 bases of the junction left unmatched. The V gene's germline CDR1 is SNHLY and CDR2 FYNNEI. The CDR3 DNA sequence: TGTGCCAGCAGCCTAGGGACAGTCACAGATACGCAGTATTTT. Translation gives CASSLGTVTDTQYF.

This chain joins TRBV6-1 and TRBJ2-7, with D tentatively TRBD2 (7 bases). The CDR3 loop spans 14 amino acids. V dropped 3 bases and J dropped 6 bases, with 15 bases sitting between them. Germline V CDR1 and CDR2: MNHNS, SASEGT. The CDR3 here is CASSEGVGGLEQYF. CDR3 coding DNA: TGTGCCAGCAGTGAGGGGGTCGGGGGGCTCGAGCAGTACTTC.

The V and J genes are TRBV5-5 and TRBJ1-1, with D unclear. Trimming shortened V by 1 base and J by 4 bases, and 14 bases separated the two germline ends. This CDR3 has 15 amino acids. Germline assignment: CDR1 SGHKS and CDR2 YYEKEE (reference sequence). CDR3 nucleotides: TGTGCCAGCAGCTTGAACAACGGCCTAGGCACTGAAGCTTTCTTT. Translating gives CASSLNNGLGTEAFF.

The chain uses TRBV5-1 and TRBJ1-5; D gene uncertain. Germline CDR1 and CDR2: SGHRS and YFSETQ. The V gene lost 0 bases and the J gene lost 7 bases, with 14 bases spanning the gap. The CDR3 has 15 amino acids. In DNA form, the CDR3 reads TGCGCCAGCAGCTTGGAAGGCGGGGATGGCCAGCCCCAGCATTTT. Its translation: CASSLEGGDGQPQHF.

This clone was counted a single time. The chain joins TRBV9 to TRBJ2-2; 7 bases align to TRBD1. CDR3 length: 15 amino acids. Trimming at V came to 4 bases and at J to 2 bases, leaving 5 bases not matched to a gene. CDR1 is SGDLS, CDR2 YYNGEE, per germline. This CDR3 is CASSLTGVNTGELFF. The CDR3 DNA reads TGTGCCAGCAGCCTCACAGGGGTTAACACCGGGGAGCTGTTTTTT.

The rearrangement uses TRBV5-6 and TRBJ1-6, with 7 bases lining up with TRBD1. This CDR3 spans 16 amino acids. Germline assignment: CDR1 SGHDT and CDR2 YYEEEE. Trimming took 3 bases from V and 7 from J; bases not matched to a gene: 10. For the CDR3, the DNA is TGTGCCAGCAGCTCGACAGGGACCCTAGGAAATTCACCCCTCCACTTT. Translating it yields CASSSTGTLGNSPLHF.

V and J are TRBV5-1 and TRBJ2-4, with 7 bases lining up with TRBD2. Germline CDR1 SGHRS, CDR2 YFSETQ. J lost 1 base, V lost 2 bases, and 0 bases had no gene match. The CDR3 has 14 amino acids. The DNA for the CDR3 is TGCGCCAGCAGCTTAGCGGGGGCCAAAAACATTCAGTACTTC. Residues: CASSLAGAKNIQYF.

The gene calls are TRBV2 and TRBJ2-1, with D perhaps TRBD2 (6 bases). The CDR3 is made up of 13 amino acids. Germline V lookup: CDR1 SNHLY, CDR2 FYNNEI. V lost 8 bases, J lost 10 bases, and 18 bases lay in between. CDR3 sequence reads: CASGTVFANEQFF. CDR3 nucleotide sequence: TGTGCCAGCGGGACTGTCTTCGCAAACGAGCAGTTCTTC.

This rearrangement joins TRBV5-1 to TRBJ1-1, with unresolved D. The ends were cut back, 0 bases at V and 1 base at J, with 10 bases in the middle. CDR3 length: 15 amino acids. Germline CDR1 is SGHRS and CDR2 is YFSETQ. Written as DNA, the CDR3 is TGCGCCAGCAGCTTGGGAGGAAATGAGAACACTGAAGCTTTCTTT. This sequence encodes CASSLGGNENTEAFF.

The chain recombines TRBV4-1 with TRBJ1-2; 8 bases are a match to TRBD1. The CDR3 runs to 15 residues. J lost 5 bases, V lost 3 bases, and 8 bases had no gene match. Germline CDR1 reads MGHRA; CDR2 reads YSYEKL. DNA for the CDR3: TGCGCCAGCAGCCATAGGCAGACAGGGGATTATGGCTACACCTTC. Translated, it gives CASSHRQTGDYGYTF.

DNA for the CDR3: TGCGCCAGCAGCCAAGAGCGGGGTACCTACGAGCAGTACTTC. Translating gives CASSQERGTYEQYF. The chain uses TRBV4-1 and TRBJ2-7; D perhaps matches TRBD2 (6 bases). Germline V CDR1 and CDR2: MGHRA, YSYEKL. The V gene lost 0 bases and the J gene lost 2 bases, with 8 bases spanning the gap. This CDR3 spans 14 amino acids.

The chain uses TRBV5-6 and TRBJ2-7; 12 nucleotides align to TRBD2. The CDR3 covers 19 residues. CDR1 is SGHDT, CDR2 YYEEEE, per germline. J was trimmed by 2 bases and V by 4 bases; bases with no gene match: 16. In DNA form, the CDR3 reads TGTGCCAGCAGCCGAAGTACTAGCGGGAGGAGCAGGAGGCCCTACGAGCAGTACTTC. It translates to CASSRSTSGRSRRPYEQYF. The full variable domain, its missing parts supplied by reference TRBV5-6 and TRBJ2-7, is DAGVTQSPTHLIKTRGQQVTLRCSPKSGHDTVSWYQQALGQGPQFIFQYYEEEERQRGNFPDRFSGHQFPNYSSELNVNALLLGDSALYLCASSRSTSGRSRRPYEQYFGPGTRLTVT.